These 13 T cell receptor beta chains were sequenced from one sample in a study of shared clonotypes between healthy human individuals. The repertoire was sequenced with immunoSEQ multiplex PCR; TCRdb's copy has only in-frame clones and lacks some. Of about a million clones listed, approximately 80% are singletons. Source material: memory CD4+ T cells from PBMCs. Subset indicated: CD45RA-negative fraction. The source is a man aged 18 to 35 in good health. Some clones in this sample may be carry-over from other donors' samples.

Remarks on this clone: The same CDR3 also results from other DNA sequences found in this sample. This rearrangement joins TRBV18 to TRBJ2-7; no clear D. CDR3 length: 14 residues. The V gene lost 3 bases and the J gene lost 2 bases, with 11 bases spanning the gap. Per germline, CDR1 KGHSH and CDR2 LQKENI. This CDR3 reads CASSPGRRTYEQYF. The DNA of the CDR3 is TGTGCCAGCTCACCCGGACGGAGAACCTACGAGCAGTACTTC.

The V and J genes are TRBV28 and TRBJ1-2; 11 bases fit TRBD1. Germline assignment: CDR1 MDHEN and CDR2 SYDVKM. This CDR3 is 18 amino acids long. The ends lost 5 bases at V and 8 bases at J; junction bases unmatched: 19. The CDR3 DNA reads TGTGCCAGCAGTCCCAATCCCGGACAGGGGGCGCTTCTCCCCGGCTACACCTTC. Translating gives CASSPNPGQGALLPGYTF.

Details on this clone: A much more abundant neighbour one base away suggests this may be a read error. This chain joins TRBV2 and TRBJ2-2; D is undetermined. The V end lost 7 bases, the J end lost 3 bases, and 3 bases lay between the germline ends. The CDR3 has 11 amino acids. The germline V gene encodes CDR1 SNHLY and CDR2 FYNNEI. As DNA, the CDR3 is TGTGCCAGCAAGGACACCGGGGAGCTGTTTTTT. This codes for CASKDTGELFF.

This chain links TRBV5-6 with TRBJ2-3; 11 nucleotides align to TRBD2. V was pared by 2 bases and J by 5 bases, with 10 bases of the junction left unmatched. This CDR3 spans 17 amino acids. Looked up from germline, CDR1 is SGHDT and CDR2 is YYEEEE. CDR3 DNA sequence: TGTGCCAGCAGCTTAACTAGCGGGAGATTCTTACGAGATACGCAGTATTTT. It is translated as CASSLTSGRFLRDTQYF.

The genes are TRBV20-1 and TRBJ2-1; no reliable D call. CDR1 and CDR2 from the germline V gene are DFQATT and SNEGSKA (reference sequence). This CDR3 has 10 amino acids. V was clipped by 6 bases and J by 9 bases, with 9 bases between them. In DNA form, the CDR3 reads TGCAGTGCGGAGTCGCGTGAGCAGTTCTTC. Protein product: CSAESREQFF.

The chain links TRBV5-4 to TRBJ2-2; TRBD2 aligns across 10 bases. J was trimmed by 4 bases and V by 7 bases; bases with no gene match: 4. The CDR3 extends over 14 amino acids. Per germline, CDR1 SGHNT and CDR2 YYREEE (reference sequence). CDR3: CASRLAGRTGELFF. As DNA, the CDR3 is TGTGCCAGCCGACTAGCGGGTCGCACCGGGGAGCTGTTTTTT.

The chain joins TRBV5-4 to TRBJ1-2; weak D call: TRBD1 (6 bases). Germline V lookup: CDR1 SGHNT, CDR2 YYREEE (reference sequence). V was pared by 4 bases and J by 3 bases, with 13 bases between. The CDR3 extends over 14 amino acids. The CDR3 is CASSPVRGDYGYTF. In DNA, the CDR3 is TGTGCCAGCAGCCCCGTGAGGGGGGACTATGGCTACACCTTC.

J is TRBJ2-5 and V is TRBV7-9; D is perhaps TRBD1 (6 bases). CDR1 SEHNR and CDR2 FQNEAQ come from the germline V gene (reference sequence). Trimming removed 1 base at V and 5 bases at J, with 14 bases between. This CDR3 has 15 residues. CDR3 in DNA: TGTGCCAGCAGCTTAGGGGACATTGGCCAGGAGACCCAGTACTTC. Its translation: CASSLGDIGQETQYF. Based on the CDR3 plus reference TRBV7-9 and TRBJ2-5, the full variable domain is DTGVSQNPRHKITKRGQNVTFRCDPISEHNRLYWYRQTLGQGPEFLTYFQNEAQLEKSRLLSDRFSAERPKGSFSTLEIQRTEQGDSAMYLCASSLGDIGQETQYFGPGTRLLVL.

The chain recombines TRBV27 with TRBJ1-2; D gene ambiguous. From germline, CDR1 is MNHEY and CDR2 SMNVEV (reference sequence). Trimming took 4 bases from V and 7 from J, leaving 16 bases between them. The CDR3 loop spans 14 amino acids. The chain's CDR3 is CASSSWETWGGYTF. For the CDR3, the DNA is TGTGCCAGCAGTTCATGGGAGACATGGGGTGGCTACACCTTC.

The chain joins TRBV6-1 to TRBJ2-5; 8 nucleotides line up with TRBD2. Germline CDR1 and CDR2: MNHNS and SASEGT. J was trimmed by 2 bases and V by 4 bases; bases with no gene match: 18. This CDR3 has 19 residues. The CDR3 reads CASSAGLTSGEGGQETQYF. Here the CDR3 DNA reads TGTGCCAGCAGTGCTGGCCTTACTAGCGGAGAAGGGGGGCAAGAGACCCAGTACTTC.

This chain joins TRBV6-5 and TRBJ1-5, with D tentatively TRBD1 (5 bases). Trimming cost V 6 bases and J 11 bases, with 20 bases left between them. The CDR3 contains 14 residues. Germline CDR1 reads MNHEY; CDR2 reads SVGAGI. CDR3 in amino acids: CASRPTGTVVSQHF. CDR3 nucleotides: TGTGCCAGCAGGCCGACCGGGACGGTAGTTTCCCAGCATTTT.

V and J are TRBV28 and TRBJ1-2; D is possibly TRBD1 (5 bases). From germline, CDR1 is MDHEN and CDR2 SYDVKM. The CDR3 is 15 residues long. Trimming took off 3 bases at V and 6 bases at J, with 17 bases between the two ends. The CDR3 here is CASSFSSGSGDGYTF. For the CDR3, the DNA is TGTGCCAGCAGTTTTTCATCGGGGTCGGGGGATGGCTACACCTTC.

The V gene is TRBV4-2, the J gene TRBJ1-5; no clear D. From germline, CDR1 is LGHNA and CDR2 YNFKEQ. This CDR3 is 14 amino acids long. Between the trimmed V and J ends, which lost 5 bases and 1 base, there was a span of 9 bases. The CDR3 sequence is CASSERHSNQPQHF. The CDR3 DNA is TGTGCCAGCAGCGAACGACACAGCAATCAGCCCCAGCATTTT.